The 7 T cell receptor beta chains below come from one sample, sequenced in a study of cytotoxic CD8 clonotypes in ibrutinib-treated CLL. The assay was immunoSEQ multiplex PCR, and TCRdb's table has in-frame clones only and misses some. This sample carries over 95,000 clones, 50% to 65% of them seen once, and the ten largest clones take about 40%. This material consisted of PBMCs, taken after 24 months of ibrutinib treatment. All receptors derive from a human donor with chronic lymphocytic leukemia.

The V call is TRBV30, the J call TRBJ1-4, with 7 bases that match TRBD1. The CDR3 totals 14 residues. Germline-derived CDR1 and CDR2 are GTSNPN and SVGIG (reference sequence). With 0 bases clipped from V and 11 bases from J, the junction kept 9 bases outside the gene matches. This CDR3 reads CAWSVLQQGRKLFF. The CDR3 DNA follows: TGTGCCTGGAGTGTACTCCAACAGGGGAGGAAACTGTTTTTT.

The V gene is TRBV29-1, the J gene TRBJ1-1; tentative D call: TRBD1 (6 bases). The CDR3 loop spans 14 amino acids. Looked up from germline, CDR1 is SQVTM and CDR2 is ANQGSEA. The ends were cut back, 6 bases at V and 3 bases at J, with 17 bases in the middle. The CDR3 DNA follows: TGCAGCGTGGGGGGGGCTGGGAGACACACTGAAGCTTTCTTT. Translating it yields CSVGGAGRHTEAFF. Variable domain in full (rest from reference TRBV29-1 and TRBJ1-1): SAVISQKPSRDICQRGTSLTIQCQVDSQVTMMFWYRQQPGQSLTLIATANQGSEATYESGFVIDKFPISRPNLTFSTLTVSNMSPEDSSIYLCSVGGAGRHTEAFFGQGTRLTVV.

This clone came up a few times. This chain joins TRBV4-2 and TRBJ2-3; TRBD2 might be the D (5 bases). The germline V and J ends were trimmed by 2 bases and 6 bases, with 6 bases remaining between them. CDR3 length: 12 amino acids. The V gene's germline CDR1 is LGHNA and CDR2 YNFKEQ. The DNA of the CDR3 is TGTGCCAGCAGCCAATCGGGGGATACGCAGTATTTT. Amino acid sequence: CASSQSGDTQYF.

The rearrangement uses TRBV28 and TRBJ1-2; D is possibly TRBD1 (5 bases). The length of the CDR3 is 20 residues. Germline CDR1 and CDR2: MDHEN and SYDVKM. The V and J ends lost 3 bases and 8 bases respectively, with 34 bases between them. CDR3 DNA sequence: TGTGCCAGCAGTTTCCCCTCCCCCTCGAGTCCGGGACCCCGAGTAGGCGGCTACACCTTC. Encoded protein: CASSFPSPSSPGPRVGGYTF.

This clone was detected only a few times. CDR3: CASRPDRGDSPLHF. The DNA of the CDR3 is TGTGCCAGCAGACCCGACAGGGGTGATTCACCCCTCCACTTT. The rearrangement joins TRBV6-6 to TRBJ1-6; 8 bases line up with TRBD1. Germline CDR1 reads MNHNY; CDR2 reads SVGAGI (reference sequence). Trimming took 6 bases from V and 8 from J; bases not matched to a gene: 6. This CDR3 spans 14 amino acids.

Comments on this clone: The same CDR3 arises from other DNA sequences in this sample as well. The CDR3 reads CASSRDYEQYF. In DNA, the CDR3 is TGTGCCAGCAGCAGGGATTACGAGCAGTACTTC. The chain employs TRBV6-5 and TRBJ2-7; D may be TRBD1 (5 bases). Germline loops: CDR1 MNHEY, CDR2 SVGAGI. The CDR3 extends over 11 amino acids. Trimming cost V 6 bases and J 4 bases, with 7 bases left between them.

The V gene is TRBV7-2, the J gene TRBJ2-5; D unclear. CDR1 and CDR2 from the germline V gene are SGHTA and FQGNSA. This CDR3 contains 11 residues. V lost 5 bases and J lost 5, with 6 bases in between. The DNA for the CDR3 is TGTGCCAGCAGCCAGAGGGAGACCCAGTACTTC. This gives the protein CASSQRETQYF.